Below, 15 T cell receptor beta chains from the same sample are listed, as sequenced in a study of shared T cell receptors in the human thymus. Assay: immunoSEQ multiplex PCR; the TCRdb copy retains only in-frame clones and omits some. The table lists approximately 730,000 clones, approximately 85% of them singletons. These same data were also listed under a study on human thymus T cells.

The sequencing input was thymocytes. These receptors came from a girl in the first two years of life with a congenital heart defect.

CDR3 nucleotides: TGTGCCAGTAGTAAACCTCCGGAGAGGGGCTACACCTTC. Translating gives CASSKPPERGYTF. V is TRBV19 and J is TRBJ1-2, with D unresolved. The CDR3 is 13 amino acids. Trimming removed 4 bases at V and 8 bases at J, with 14 bases between. Germline V gene data show CDR1 as LNHDA and CDR2 as SQIVND (reference sequence).

The V gene is TRBV9, the J gene TRBJ1-5, with a weak D call TRBD1 (6 bases). CDR1 and CDR2 (germline): SGDLS, YYNGEE. This CDR3 contains 15 residues. Trimming cost V 0 bases and J 6 bases, with 13 bases left between them. In DNA, the CDR3 is TGTGCCAGCAGCGTAGATGGGACATTACGTCAGCCCCAGCATTTT. Protein: CASSVDGTLRQPQHF.

This sequence joins TRBV28 and TRBJ1-2, with 7 bases matching TRBD1. This CDR3 has 14 amino acids. CDR1 is MDHEN, CDR2 SYDVKM, per germline. Trimming at V came to 5 bases and at J to 0 bases, leaving 3 bases not matched to a gene. In DNA form, the CDR3 reads TGTGCCAGCAGTACAGGGGAATCTAACTATGGCTACACCTTC. Its protein product is CASSTGESNYGYTF.

The chain links TRBV7-2 to TRBJ2-7, with 12 bases that match TRBD1. This CDR3 contains 17 residues. CDR1 is SGHTA, CDR2 FQGNSA, per germline. The junction had 12 bases not matched to a gene; V was cut back by 5 bases and J by 4 bases. The chain's CDR3 is CASSNRGGTGGTYEQYF. The CDR3 region has the DNA TGTGCCAGCAGCAACCGAGGGGGGACAGGGGGCACATACGAGCAGTACTTC.

This clone was recorded only once. The chain uses TRBV19 and TRBJ2-1; 7 bases line up with TRBD1. V was pared by 6 bases and J by 3 bases, with 8 bases of the junction left unmatched. From germline, CDR1 is LNHDA and CDR2 SQIVND (reference sequence). This CDR3 is built from 15 residues. DNA of the CDR3: TGTGCCAGTAGCCAGAGACAGGGCTTCTACAATGAGCAGTTCTTC. Protein: CASSQRQGFYNEQFF.

The V call is TRBV6-5, the J call TRBJ2-7, with D perhaps TRBD2 (5 bases). CDR1 and CDR2 from the germline V gene are MNHEY and SVGAGI. The CDR3 extends over 14 amino acids. Deletions cut 5 bases from V and 2 bases from J, with 13 bases between. CDR3 in amino acids: CASSEGKEAYEQYF. CDR3 nucleotides: TGTGCCAGCAGTGAAGGGAAGGAGGCCTACGAGCAGTACTTC.

This rearrangement joins TRBV25-1 to TRBJ1-6; the match to TRBD1 covers 8 bases. V shed 4 bases, J shed 9 bases, and the junction held 11 bases outside the gene matches. CDR1 is MGHDK, CDR2 SYGVNS, per germline. This CDR3 is 16 amino acids long. CDR3 region: CASSALVGQGPSPLHF. The CDR3 region has the DNA TGTGCCAGCAGTGCCCTCGTTGGACAGGGTCCTTCACCCCTCCACTTT.

The genes are TRBV9 and TRBJ2-3; maybe TRBD1 (6 bases). V lost 4 bases and J lost 2, with 11 bases in between. CDR3 size: 14 residues. Germline V gene data show CDR1 as SGDLS and CDR2 as YYNGEE. The CDR3 nucleotides are TGTGCCAGCAGCCTTAGGACAGTCACAGATACGCAGTATTTT. Translating it yields CASSLRTVTDTQYF.

V usage is TRBV5-1 and J usage is TRBJ2-5; 9 nucleotides line up with TRBD2. The CDR3 extends over 15 amino acids. Germline values: CDR1 SGHRS, CDR2 YFSETQ. J gave up 2 bases and V 3 bases, and 5 bases lay outside the gene matches. CDR3 coding DNA: TGCGCCAGCAGCTGCACCCTAGCGGGGCAAGAGACCCAGTACTTC. Its translation: CASSCTLAGQETQYF.

This chain joins TRBV7-2 and TRBJ2-5, with 16 bases lining up with TRBD2. Germline lookup yields CDR1 SGHTA and CDR2 FQGNSA. Trimming at V came to 1 base and at J to 3 bases, leaving 5 bases not matched to a gene. The CDR3 is 18 amino acids. The CDR3: CASSLVLGLAGGEETQYF. The DNA of the CDR3 is TGTGCCAGCAGCTTAGTACTGGGACTAGCGGGGGGGGAAGAGACCCAGTACTTC.

This clone was detected a few times. The gene calls are TRBV2 and TRBJ2-3; D might be TRBD2 (5 bases). V was cut by 4 bases and J by 3 bases, with 11 bases left in between. In germline, CDR1 is SNHLY, CDR2 FYNNEI. CDR3 length: 14 residues. The CDR3 spells CASSGPWRTDTQYF. The CDR3 DNA reads as TGTGCCAGCAGTGGACCCTGGAGGACAGATACGCAGTATTTT. Looking up the rest from reference TRBV2 and TRBJ2-3 gives the full variable domain: EPEVTQTPSHQVTQMGQEVILRCVPISNHLYFYWYRQILGQKVEFLVSFYNNEISEKSEIFDDQFSVERPDGSNFTLKIRSTKLEDSAMYFCASSGPWRTDTQYFGPGTRLTVL.

The genes are TRBV5-8 and TRBJ2-6; the D is unclear. Germline lookup yields CDR1 SGHTS and CDR2 YDEGEE. Trimming shortened V by 1 base and J by 1 base, and 9 bases separated the two germline ends. There are 16 residues in the CDR3. The chain's CDR3 is CASSLPRLSGANVLTF. CDR3 nucleotide sequence: TGTGCCAGCAGCTTGCCCCGGTTGTCTGGGGCCAACGTCCTGACTTTC.

V usage is TRBV2 and J usage is TRBJ1-6; 7 positions agree with TRBD1. Trimming removed 10 bases from V and 7 bases from J; junction bases left unmatched: 7. Germline values: CDR1 SNHLY, CDR2 FYNNEI. The CDR3 covers 13 residues. The CDR3 DNA follows: TGTGCCAAAAGGACAGGAGGCAATTCACCCCTCCACTTT. As protein: CAKRTGGNSPLHF.

The CDR3 nucleotides are TGTGCCAGCAGCCCGGGGACAGCCAGATACAATGAGCAGTTCTTC. The encoded protein is CASSPGTARYNEQFF. The V call is TRBV5-4, the J call TRBJ2-1, with 7 bases matching TRBD1. Germline CDR1 SGHNT, CDR2 YYREEE (reference sequence). This CDR3 is 15 amino acids long. J gave up 4 bases and V 4 bases, and 8 bases lay outside the gene matches.

The chain combines TRBV5-4 with TRBJ2-7; D may be TRBD2 (7 bases). Germline CDR1 SGHNT, CDR2 YYREEE (reference sequence). Trimming removed 0 bases at V and 2 bases at J, with 18 bases between. The CDR3 sequence is 17 residues long. The CDR3 DNA is TGTGCCAGCAGCTTGGCCCTCGTACGGGGGGCCCCCTACGAGCAGTACTTC. Amino acids: CASSLALVRGAPYEQYF.